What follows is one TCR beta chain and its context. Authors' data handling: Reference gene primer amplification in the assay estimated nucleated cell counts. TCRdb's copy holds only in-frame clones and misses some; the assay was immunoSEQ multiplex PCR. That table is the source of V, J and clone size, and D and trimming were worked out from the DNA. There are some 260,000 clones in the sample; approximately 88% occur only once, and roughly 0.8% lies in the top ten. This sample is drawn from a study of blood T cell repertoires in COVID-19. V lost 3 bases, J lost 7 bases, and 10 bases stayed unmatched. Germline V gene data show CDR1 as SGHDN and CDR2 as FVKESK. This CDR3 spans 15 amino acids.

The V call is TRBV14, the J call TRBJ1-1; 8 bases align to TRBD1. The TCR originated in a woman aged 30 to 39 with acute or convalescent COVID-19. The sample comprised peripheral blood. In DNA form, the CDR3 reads TGTGCCAGCAGCCACAGACAATCCGGGACAGGTGAAGCTTTCTTT. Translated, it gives CASSHRQSGTGEAFF.